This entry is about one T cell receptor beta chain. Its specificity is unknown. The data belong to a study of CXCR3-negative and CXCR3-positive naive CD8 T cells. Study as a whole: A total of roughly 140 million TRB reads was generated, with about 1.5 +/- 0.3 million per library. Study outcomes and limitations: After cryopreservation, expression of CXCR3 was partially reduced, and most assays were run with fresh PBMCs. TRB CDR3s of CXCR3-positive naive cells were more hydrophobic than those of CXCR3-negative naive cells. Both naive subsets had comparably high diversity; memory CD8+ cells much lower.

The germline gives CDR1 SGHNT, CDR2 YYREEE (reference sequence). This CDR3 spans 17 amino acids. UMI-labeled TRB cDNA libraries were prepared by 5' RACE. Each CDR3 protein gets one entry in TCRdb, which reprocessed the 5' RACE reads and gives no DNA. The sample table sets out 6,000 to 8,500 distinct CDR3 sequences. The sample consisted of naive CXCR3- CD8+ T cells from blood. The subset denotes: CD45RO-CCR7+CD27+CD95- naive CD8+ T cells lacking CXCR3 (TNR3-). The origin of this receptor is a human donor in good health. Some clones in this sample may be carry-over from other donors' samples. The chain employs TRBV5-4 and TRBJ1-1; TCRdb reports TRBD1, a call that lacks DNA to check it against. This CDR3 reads CASRQWTGGSMNTEAFF.